Shown below are 20 T cell receptor beta chains from a single sample sequenced in a study of CD8+ T cells in alopecia areata. Treatment reported: oral pan-JAK inhibitor, 5-10 mg twice daily. Sequencing relied on a cDNA template that was reverse transcribed from extracted RNA. The data were produced by immunoSEQ multiplex PCR, yet TCRdb's version contains in-frame clones alone and is incomplete. Here the sample spans approximately 120,000 clones, under 65% being singletons. Here the sequenced sample was CD4+ T cells sorted from blood, taken at week 4, from a patient treated with tofacitinib. The receptors originated from a human donor with alopecia areata.

The chain uses TRBV6-5 and TRBJ1-1, with D perhaps matching TRBD1 (5 bases). Per the germline V gene, CDR1 is MNHEY and CDR2 is SVGAGI. This CDR3 is 15 amino acids long. V was shortened by 0 bases and J by 3 bases, with 11 bases between the two germline ends. CDR3 nucleotides: TGTGCCAGCAGTTACTCGACGCAGGGCGACACTGAAGCTTTCTTT. It yields the protein CASSYSTQGDTEAFF.

The gene calls are TRBV20-1 and TRBJ1-1; D call uncertain. Germline assignment: CDR1 DFQATT and CDR2 SNEGSKA (reference sequence). The CDR3 sequence is 11 residues long. Between the trimmed V and J ends, which lost 6 bases and 6 bases, there was a span of 11 bases. As DNA, the CDR3 is TGCAGTGCCAGCTCACGTGCTGAAGCTTTCTTT. Translated, it gives CSASSRAEAFF.

This chain uses TRBV6-6 with TRBJ2-7; 7 bases align to TRBD1. The germline V gene encodes CDR1 MNHNY and CDR2 SVGAGI (reference sequence). The CDR3 is 13 amino acids. The J segment lost 6 bases and the V segment lost 0 bases, leaving 2 bases of the junction unmatched. As DNA, the CDR3 is TGTGCCAGCAGTTACTCTAGACAGGGCGAGCAGTACTTC. This codes for CASSYSRQGEQYF.

The chain recombines TRBV5-6 with TRBJ2-3; D not resolved. The V end was cut by 0 bases, the J end by 2 bases, with 7 bases between. The CDR3 runs to 14 residues. From germline, CDR1 is SGHDT and CDR2 YYEEEE. In nucleotides, the CDR3 is TGTGCCAGCAGCTTGGGAAGTGTCACAGATACGCAGTATTTT. Translation: CASSLGSVTDTQYF.

This sequence joins TRBV18 and TRBJ2-7; TRBD1 or TRBD2 may be the D gene (5 bases each). V was trimmed by 0 bases and J by 6 bases, leaving 18 bases between them. Germline CDR1 KGHSH, CDR2 LQKENI. The CDR3 spans 16 residues. In DNA form, the CDR3 reads TGTGCCAGCTCACCACCCGACGGGACCCCGGGGAGCGAGCAGTACTTC. Residues: CASSPPDGTPGSEQYF. Filled out from reference TRBV18 and TRBJ2-7, the complete variable domain reads NAGVMQNPRHLVRRRGQEARLRCSPMKGHSHVYWYRQLPEEGLKFMVYLQKENIIDESGMPKERFSAEFPKEGPSILRIQQVVRGDSAAYFCASSPPDGTPGSEQYFGPGTRLTVT.

This clone is a singleton in its sample. The chain carries TRBV4-3 and TRBJ2-1, with D unresolved. V was cut by 5 bases and J by 3 bases, with 20 bases left in between. This CDR3 is built from 17 residues. Germline CDR1 LGHNA, CDR2 YSLEER. Here the CDR3 reads CASSVHIRAVRYNEQFF. The CDR3 coding sequence is TGCGCCAGCAGCGTTCATATAAGGGCAGTACGCTACAATGAGCAGTTCTTC.

A remark on this clone: The sample contains more than one DNA sequence encoding this CDR3. CDR3 loop: CAWSRGNTGELFF. CDR3 nucleotide sequence: TGTGCCTGGAGTCGGGGAAACACCGGGGAGCTGTTTTTT. V and J are TRBV30 and TRBJ2-2; TRBD2 might be the D (5 bases). V dropped 2 bases and J dropped 2 bases, with 6 bases sitting between them. Germline loops: CDR1 GTSNPN, CDR2 SVGIG (reference sequence). The CDR3 covers 13 residues.

This clone was detected only a few times. The CDR3 loop is CSAGDRGRNEQYF. The CDR3 region has the DNA TGCAGCGCCGGTGACAGGGGGCGTAACGAGCAGTACTTC. The rearrangement joins TRBV29-1 to TRBJ2-7; 10 nucleotides align to TRBD1. V gave up 7 bases and J gave up 5 bases; unmatched junction bases: 8. CDR1 and CDR2 (germline): SQVTM, ANQGSEA. This CDR3 spans 13 amino acids.

This sequence joins TRBV30 and TRBJ2-2, with a tentative D call TRBD1 (6 bases). The ends were cut back, 2 bases at V and 4 bases at J, with 14 bases in the middle. Germline V gene data show CDR1 as GTSNPN and CDR2 as SVGIG (reference sequence). The CDR3 runs to 15 residues. The CDR3 reads CAWSQRGYSTGELFF. The CDR3 DNA follows: TGTGCCTGGAGTCAGAGGGGGTATAGCACCGGGGAGCTGTTTTTT. Drawing the rest from reference TRBV30 and TRBJ2-2, the complete variable domain is SQTIHQWPATLVQPVGSPLSLECTVEGTSNPNLYWYRQAAGRGLQLLFYSVGIGQISSEVPQNLSASRPQDRQFILSSKKLLLSDSGFYLCAWSQRGYSTGELFFGEGSRLTVL.

The V call is TRBV27, the J call TRBJ1-2; D perhaps matches TRBD1 (6 bases). Germline V gene data show CDR1 as MNHEY and CDR2 as SMNVEV (reference sequence). The CDR3 loop spans 13 amino acids. V lost 5 bases, J lost 4 bases, and 11 bases lay in between. The CDR3 protein is CASSQQGIYGYTF. The CDR3 DNA reads as TGTGCCAGCAGTCAACAGGGAATCTATGGCTACACCTTC.

The V call is TRBV7-2, the J call TRBJ2-7; 12 bases match TRBD2. Trimming took 3 bases from V and 7 from J; bases not matched to a gene: 7. CDR1 is SGHTA and CDR2 is FQGNSA in the germline V gene. This CDR3 spans 15 amino acids. The chain's CDR3 is CASSLRGTSGREQYF. DNA of the CDR3: TGTGCCAGCAGCTTGCGAGGGACTAGCGGGCGGGAGCAGTACTTC.

The J gene is TRBJ2-1, the V gene TRBV7-3; TRBD1 aligns across 8 bases. The CDR3 consists of 17 residues. V lost 4 bases to trimming and J lost 2 bases; unmatched junction nucleotides: 10. CDR1 is SGHTA and CDR2 is FQGTGA in the germline V gene. The CDR3 is CASSSPRQGLTYNEQFF. The DNA of the CDR3 is TGTGCCAGCAGCTCCCCCCGACAGGGGTTAACCTACAATGAGCAGTTCTTC.

The J gene is TRBJ2-7, the V gene TRBV27; 7 nucleotides line up with TRBD1. CDR1 is MNHEY and CDR2 is SMNVEV in the germline V gene (reference sequence). The CDR3 totals 14 residues. V gave up 4 bases and J gave up 3 bases; unmatched junction bases: 6. The CDR3 sequence: CASSSRRDSYEQYF. In nucleotides, the CDR3 is TGTGCCAGCAGTTCCCGAAGGGACAGCTACGAGCAGTACTTC.

This clone was observed a handful of times. This sequence joins TRBV7-8 and TRBJ1-1; D call uncertain. There are 14 residues in the CDR3. The germline CDR1 and CDR2 sequences are SGHVS and FQNEAQ. The V end was cut by 0 bases, the J end by 8 bases, with 13 bases between. The CDR3 loop is CASSLASGSTEAFF. The CDR3 coding sequence is TGTGCCAGCAGCTTAGCCTCGGGGTCTACAGAAGCTTTCTTT.

The chain carries TRBV30 and TRBJ1-1; D gene uncertain. CDR1 is GTSNPN, CDR2 SVGIG, per germline (reference sequence). V was trimmed by 3 bases and J by 6 bases, leaving 17 bases between them. The CDR3 sequence is 14 residues long. The CDR3 coding sequence is TGTGCCTGGAGAGGTGCCGTGGGAACGGCTGAAGCTTTCTTT. Its translation is CAWRGAVGTAEAFF.

V and J are TRBV29-1 and TRBJ1-5; D is unresolved. Germline loops: CDR1 SQVTM, CDR2 ANQGSEA. Trimming removed 7 bases at V and 0 bases at J, with 7 bases between. The CDR3 length is 12 residues. The CDR3 spells CSARYSNQPQHF. CDR3 DNA: TGCAGCGCTAGGTATAGCAATCAGCCCCAGCATTTT. Filled out from reference TRBV29-1 and TRBJ1-5, the complete variable domain reads SAVISQKPSRDICQRGTSLTIQCQVDSQVTMMFWYRQQPGQSLTLIATANQGSEATYESGFVIDKFPISRPNLTFSTLTVSNMSPEDSSIYLCSARYSNQPQHFGDGTRLSIL.

This clone has a handful of counts. This chain connects TRBV9 to TRBJ2-7; D is undetermined. Germline V gives CDR1 SGDLS, CDR2 YYNGEE. The CDR3 has 14 amino acids. V lost 0 bases and J lost 5, with 12 bases in between. CDR3 coding DNA: TGTGCCAGCAGCGTAGGGGGATTTGTTGACGAGCAGTACTTC. This sequence encodes CASSVGGFVDEQYF.

The chain is built from TRBV29-1 and TRBJ1-1, with 7 bases fitting TRBD1. The germline CDR1 and CDR2 sequences are SQVTM and ANQGSEA. The ends lost 5 bases at V and 3 bases at J; junction bases unmatched: 0. The CDR3 extends over 11 amino acids. The CDR3 region has the DNA TGCAGCGTTACAGGGGACACTGAAGCTTTCTTT. Amino acid sequence: CSVTGDTEAFF.

In this sample, this clone turned up a few times. The chain uses TRBV5-1 and TRBJ2-2; unclear D gene. Per germline, CDR1 SGHRS and CDR2 YFSETQ. CDR3 length: 14 residues. V shed 0 bases and J shed 2 bases, with 5 bases lying between them. CDR3 bases: TGCGCCAGCAGCTTGGCCCTTAACACCGGGGAGCTGTTTTTT. Its protein product is CASSLALNTGELFF.

The table lists this clone with a count of one. This chain connects TRBV7-8 to TRBJ2-1, with 8 bases fitting TRBD2. The CDR3 length is 16 residues. The V gene end was trimmed by 6 bases and the J gene end by 3 bases; junction bases not matched to a gene: 10. Germline V gene lookup returns CDR1 SGHVS and CDR2 FQNEAQ. The chain's CDR3 is CASRAFPAGVYNEQFF. DNA of the CDR3: TGTGCCAGCAGGGCCTTCCCAGCGGGAGTCTACAATGAGCAGTTCTTC.